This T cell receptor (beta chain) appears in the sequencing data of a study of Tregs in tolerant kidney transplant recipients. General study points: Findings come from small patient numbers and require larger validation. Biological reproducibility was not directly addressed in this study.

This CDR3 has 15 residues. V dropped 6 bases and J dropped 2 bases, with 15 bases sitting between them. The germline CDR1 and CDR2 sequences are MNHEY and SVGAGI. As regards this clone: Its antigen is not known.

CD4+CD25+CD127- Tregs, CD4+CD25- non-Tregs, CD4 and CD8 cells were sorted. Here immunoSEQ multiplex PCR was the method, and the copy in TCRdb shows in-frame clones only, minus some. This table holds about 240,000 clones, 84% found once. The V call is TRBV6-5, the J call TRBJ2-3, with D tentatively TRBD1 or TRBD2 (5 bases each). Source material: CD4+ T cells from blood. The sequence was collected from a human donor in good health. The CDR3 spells CASRIRDRVTDTQYF. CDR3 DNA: TGTGCCAGCAGAATCAGGGACCGGGTCACAGATACGCAGTATTTT.